The 4 T cell receptor beta chains below come from one sample, sequenced in a study of blood T cells in healthy people across ages. The use of a sample-barcoded 5' primer and a J-beta primer mix characterized a second PCR of roughly 7 to 11 cycles. TCRdb itself ran the 5' RACE reads through MiXCR, one entry per CDR3 protein. The table records approximately 800,000 distinct CDR3 sequences, roughly 50% of them present only once. The source material was blood. These receptors were taken from a man aged 25 to 45 in good health.

The gene calls are TRBV30 and TRBJ1-1; 7 positions agree with TRBD1. Germline CDR1 reads GTSNPN; CDR2 reads SVGIG (reference sequence). The J segment lost 1 base and the V segment lost 2 bases, leaving 4 bases of the junction unmatched. The CDR3 sequence is 14 residues long. The CDR3: CAWSTGQENTEAFF. CDR3 DNA: TGTGCCTGGAGTACTGGACAGGAGAACACTGAAGCTTTCTTT.

The chain couples TRBV5-5 to TRBJ1-2, with TRBD1 as a possible D gene (6 bases). With 0 bases removed from V and 3 bases from J, the gap between germline ends came to 9 bases. This CDR3 is 14 amino acids long. Germline loops: CDR1 SGHKS, CDR2 YYEKEE (reference sequence). CDR3 loop: CASSLADSYYGYTF. CDR3 sequence (DNA): TGTGCCAGCAGCTTGGCGGACAGCTACTATGGCTACACCTTC.

The V and J genes are TRBV6-5 and TRBJ1-2; the D is unclear. Germline CDR1 reads MNHEY; CDR2 reads SVGAGI. The CDR3 runs 14 residues. V was clipped by 2 bases and J by 4 bases, with 11 bases between them. The CDR3 loop is CASSYVGLGYGYTF. CDR3 sequence (DNA): TGTGCCAGCAGTTACGTAGGGTTGGGCTATGGCTACACCTTC.

The chain has TRBV20-1 and TRBJ1-4; tentatively, D is TRBD1 (6 bases). The CDR3 runs 14 residues. The germline V gene encodes CDR1 DFQATT and CDR2 SNEGSKA (reference sequence). V was cut by 0 bases and J by 16 bases, with 21 bases left in between. The CDR3 DNA reads TGCAGTGCTAGAGAGCCCCCTCCCTCGACAGGATGGTTTTTT. Translated: CSAREPPPSTGWFF.